This T cell receptor beta chain was obtained from a study of memory CD4+ T cells and cytomegalovirus serostatus. Study-level information: Of the healthy Belgian adults, several were CMV seropositive and 20 to 25 seronegative.

Note on this clone: Its matching antigen is unknown.

The sort gate was single viable CD3+CD4+CD8-CD45RO+ cells for memory CD4+ T cells. After thawing, CD4+ T cells were positively selected. Per germline, CDR1 MNHNY and CDR2 SVGAGI (reference sequence). This CDR3 has 12 residues. Trimming took off 4 bases at V and 7 bases at J, with 8 bases between the two ends. Overall study findings and caveats: Median bootstrapped AUC for CMV status was approximately 0.95 originally, approximately 0.91 US-trained.

Only in-frame clones appear in the TCRdb table, and some are missing; sequencing was by immunoSEQ multiplex PCR. Of roughly 86,000 clones in the sample, under 90% were seen once. This TCR came from an adult in good health and CMV-seropositive. Input material: memory CD4+ T cells from blood. The V call is TRBV6-6, the J call TRBJ2-1, with D unresolved. The CDR3 spells CASSFSGNEQFF. CDR3 coding DNA: TGTGCCAGCAGTTTTAGTGGGAATGAGCAGTTCTTC.